This is a list of T cell receptor beta chains from one sample in a study of Ad26.COV2.S vaccination and SARS-CoV-2 variants. Some clones are missing from TCRdb's copy, which holds only in-frame ones; the method was immunoSEQ multiplex PCR. The sample includes fewer than 600,000 clones, 89% of them seen just once. The sample consisted of peripheral blood, taken in a trial of Ad26.COV2.S vaccine versus placebo. All receptors come from a person aged 18-60 years who received the Ad26.COV2.S COVID-19 vaccine or a placebo. Each CDR3 is given with its conserved first and last residue. A D gene is named only where the DNA matches it firmly. Only some rows state a clone size, as once, few, many or a class for expanded clones.

V: TRBV4-1; size: .; D: TRBD2; J: TRBJ2-7; CDR3: CASSQGLAGAYEQYF; DNA: TGCGCCAGCAGCCAAGGATTAGCGGGAGCCTACGAGCAGTACTTC
V: TRBV7-9; size: .; D: .; J: TRBJ2-1; CDR3: CASSPARNEQFF; DNA: TGTGCCAGCAGCCCCGCACGGAATGAGCAGTTCTTC
V: TRBV18; size: .; D: .; J: TRBJ1-3; CDR3: CASSQSSGNTIYF; DNA: TGTGCCAGCTCCCAGAGCTCTGGAAACACCATATATTTT
V: TRBV9; size: .; D: .; J: TRBJ1-1; CDR3: CASSVGQSGRNTEAFF; DNA: TGTGCCAGCAGCGTAGGGCAGTCAGGGAGAAACACTGAAGCTTTCTTT
V: TRBV5-1; size: .; D: TRBD2; J: TRBJ2-1; CDR3: CASSLGQLAGGPYNEQFF; DNA: TGCGCCAGCAGCTTGGGCCAACTAGCGGGGGGACCCTACAATGAGCAGTTCTTC
V: TRBV5-5; size: .; D: .; J: TRBJ1-5; CDR3: CASSVDGYSNQPQHF; DNA: TGTGCCAGCAGCGTGGACGGATATAGCAATCAGCCCCAGCATTTT
V: TRBV6-6; size: .; D: .; J: TRBJ1-1; CDR3: CASSIQGPMNTEAFF; DNA: TGTGCCAGCAGCATCCAGGGCCCCATGAACACTGAAGCTTTCTTT
V: TRBV5-4; size: .; D: .; J: TRBJ2-7; CDR3: CASSLMEQGYEQYF; DNA: TGTGCCAGCAGCTTGATGGAACAGGGCTACGAGCAGTACTTC
V: TRBV6-5; size: .; D: .; J: TRBJ2-5; CDR3: CASTDTQETQYF; DNA: TGTGCCAGCACGGACACCCAGGAGACCCAGTACTTC
V: TRBV18; size: .; D: TRBD1; J: TRBJ1-6; CDR3: CASSRTGGSSLHF; DNA: TGTGCCAGCTCCCGGACAGGAGGTTCGTCCCTCCACTTT
V: TRBV7-2; size: once; D: TRBD1; J: TRBJ1-1; CDR3: CASRPRTGLTEAFF; DNA: TGTGCCAGCAGACCGAGGACAGGGTTAACTGAAGCTTTCTTT
V: TRBV28; size: .; D: TRBD1; J: TRBJ2-7; CDR3: CASGSGTKGGTYEQYF; DNA: TGTGCCAGCGGATCCGGGACCAAAGGGGGCACCTACGAGCAGTACTTC
V: TRBV4-3; size: .; D: .; J: TRBJ1-5; CDR3: CASSQDQGWQPQHF; DNA: TGCGCCAGCAGCCAAGATCAGGGATGGCAGCCCCAGCATTTT
V: TRBV6-2/TRBV6-3; size: .; D: .; J: TRBJ2-7; CDR3: CASSYRLRAGNYEQYF; DNA: TGTGCCAGCAGTTACCGTCTTCGCGCGGGAAACTACGAGCAGTACTTC
V: TRBV5-1; size: .; D: .; J: TRBJ2-7; CDR3: CASSSYRPTYEQYF; DNA: TGCGCCAGCAGTTCATACAGGCCTACCTACGAGCAGTACTTC
V: TRBV3-1/TRBV3-2; size: .; D: .; J: TRBJ2-1; CDR3: CASSQVTGTEQFF; DNA: TGTGCCAGCAGCCAAGTTACCGGGACAGAGCAGTTCTTC
V: TRBV2; size: .; D: .; J: TRBJ1-4; CDR3: CASSEGGGGEKLFF; DNA: TGTGCCAGCAGTGAAGGAGGAGGGGGTGAAAAACTGTTTTTT
V: TRBV11-3; size: .; D: TRBD2; J: TRBJ2-3; CDR3: CASSSTSALTDTQYF; DNA: TGTGCCAGCAGCTCTACTAGCGCGCTCACAGATACGCAGTATTTT
V: TRBV18; size: .; D: .; J: TRBJ1-4; CDR3: CASSDRRDEKLFF; DNA: TGTGCCAGCTCAGACAGGAGAGACGAAAAACTGTTTTTT
V: TRBV9; size: once; D: .; J: TRBJ2-1; CDR3: CASSAQGGGAGLYNEQFF; DNA: TGTGCCAGCAGCGCCCAAGGGGGAGGAGCGGGACTATACAATGAGCAGTTCTTC
V: TRBV6-5; size: once; D: .; J: TRBJ1-1; CDR3: CASSYSAGPSTEAFF; DNA: TGTGCCAGCAGTTACTCGGCAGGCCCCAGCACTGAAGCTTTCTTT
V: TRBV7-8; size: .; D: .; J: TRBJ2-5; CDR3: CASRASIQGDQYF; DNA: TGTGCCAGCAGAGCGAGCATACAGGGTGACCAGTACTTC
V: TRBV19; size: .; D: .; J: TRBJ1-6; CDR3: CASNSWFNSPLHF; DNA: TGTGCCAGTAATTCATGGTTTAATTCACCCCTCCACTTT
V: TRBV5-1; size: .; D: TRBD1; J: TRBJ2-2; CDR3: CASSGRQGGAGELFF; DNA: TGCGCCAGCAGCGGTAGACAGGGCGGCGCCGGGGAGCTGTTTTTT
V: TRBV4-1; size: .; D: .; J: TRBJ2-5; CDR3: CASSLVLGETQYF; DNA: TGCGCCAGCAGCCTCGTATTGGGGGAGACCCAGTACTTC
V: TRBV2; size: few; D: .; J: TRBJ1-3; CDR3: CAIRRGELSGNTIYF; DNA: TGTGCCATCCGTAGGGGGGAACTGTCAGGAAACACCATATATTTT
V: TRBV27; size: .; D: .; J: TRBJ2-1; CDR3: CASSPISGSGDEQFF; DNA: TGTGCCAGCAGTCCCATCAGCGGGTCCGGAGATGAGCAGTTCTTC
V: TRBV5-5; size: .; D: TRBD2; J: TRBJ2-1; CDR3: CASSLVGSGGYNEQFF; DNA: TGTGCCAGCAGCTTGGTGGGTAGCGGGGGATACAATGAGCAGTTCTTC
V: TRBV9; size: .; D: TRBD2; J: TRBJ2-7; CDR3: CASSVGLAGDYEQYF; DNA: TGTGCCAGCAGCGTGGGACTAGCGGGAGACTACGAGCAGTACTTC
V: TRBV29-1; size: .; D: .; J: TRBJ2-5; CDR3: CSAPGGLGETQYF; DNA: TGCAGCGCCCCCGGGGGGCTGGGGGAGACCCAGTACTTC
V: TRBV4-1; size: .; D: TRBD1; J: TRBJ2-1; CDR3: CASSIPGQSYNEQFF; DNA: TGCGCCAGCAGCATCCCGGGACAGTCCTACAATGAGCAGTTCTTC
V: TRBV27; size: .; D: TRBD1; J: TRBJ1-1; CDR3: CASSPQGAPTEAFF; DNA: TGTGCCAGCAGTCCACAGGGGGCGCCCACTGAAGCTTTCTTT
V: TRBV11-2; size: .; D: TRBD1; J: TRBJ2-7; CDR3: CASSPRTGFPEQYF; DNA: TGTGCCAGCAGCCCCAGGACAGGGTTTCCCGAGCAGTACTTC